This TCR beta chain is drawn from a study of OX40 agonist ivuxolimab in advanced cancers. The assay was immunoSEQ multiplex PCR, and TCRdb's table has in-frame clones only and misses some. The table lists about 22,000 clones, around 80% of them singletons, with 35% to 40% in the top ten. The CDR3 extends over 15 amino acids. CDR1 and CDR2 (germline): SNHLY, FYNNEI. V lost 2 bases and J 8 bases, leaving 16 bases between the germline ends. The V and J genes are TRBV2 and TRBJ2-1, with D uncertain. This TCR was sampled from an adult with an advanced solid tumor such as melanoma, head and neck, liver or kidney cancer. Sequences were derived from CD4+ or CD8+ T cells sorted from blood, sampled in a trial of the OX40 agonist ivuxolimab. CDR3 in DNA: TGTGCCAGCAGTGAATCCGGCACCTTCGCGGATGAGCAGTTCTTC. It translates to CASSESGTFADEQFF.